Listed here are 24 T cell receptor beta chains from one sample, sequenced in a study of cytomegalovirus exposure and HLA in healthy donors. The PCR had 60 Vbeta and 13 Jbeta primers. The table came from immunoSEQ multiplex PCR; TCRdb's copy has only in-frame clones and leaves some out. The sample has 130,000 to 150,000 clones, roughly 80% seen once. The sample comprised PBMCs. These receptors all stem from a woman in her twenties or thirties in good health and CMV-seronegative.

The chain carries TRBV10-3 and TRBJ2-1; a possible D gene is TRBD1 (5 bases). This CDR3 is 11 amino acids long. Germline V gene lookup returns CDR1 ENHRY and CDR2 SYGVKD. V shed 7 bases and J shed 7 bases, with 8 bases lying between them. CDR3 nucleotide sequence: TGTGCCATCAAAGGGGATAATGAGCAGTTCTTC. It yields the protein CAIKGDNEQFF.

This clone occurred once. The V call is TRBV29-1, the J call TRBJ2-7, with TRBD1 matching over 7 bases. V was clipped by 5 bases and J by 3 bases; unmatched bases: 4. The CDR3 runs 12 residues. The germline CDR1 and CDR2 sequences are SQVTM and ANQGSEA. The CDR3 DNA sequence: TGCAGCGTTACAGGGGTGGTCTACGAGCAGTACTTC. Protein product: CSVTGVVYEQYF.

The chain uses TRBV19 and TRBJ2-5; no definite D call. The CDR3 is 13 residues long. Germline V lookup: CDR1 LNHDA, CDR2 SQIVND (reference sequence). V was shortened by 5 bases and J by 7 bases, with 14 bases between the two germline ends. CDR3 in amino acids: CASSSPSLGTQYF. In DNA, the CDR3 is TGTGCCAGTAGTTCCCCCAGCCTAGGGACCCAGTACTTC. Based on the CDR3 plus reference TRBV19 and TRBJ2-5, the full variable domain is DGGITQSPKYLFRKEGQNVTLSCEQNLNHDAMYWYRQDPGQGLRLIYYSQIVNDFQKGDIAEGYSVSREKKESFPLTVTSAQKNPTAFYLCASSSPSLGTQYFGPGTRLLVL.

The chain recombines TRBV10-2 with TRBJ2-7, with TRBD2 matching over 14 bases. V shed 6 bases, J shed 2 bases, and the junction held 3 bases outside the gene matches. Germline values: CDR1 WSHSY, CDR2 SAAADI. The CDR3 covers 15 residues. DNA of the CDR3: TGCGCCAGCAGGAGGACTAGCGGGAGGCCCTACGAGCAGTACTTC. Amino acid sequence: CASRRTSGRPYEQYF.

The rearrangement links TRBV10-2 to TRBJ1-6; TRBD1 might be the D (6 bases). The V and J ends lost 3 bases and 10 bases respectively, with 16 bases between them. The CDR3 spans 15 residues. The V gene's germline CDR1 is WSHSY and CDR2 SAAADI. CDR3 bases: TGCGCCAGCAGTGAATCGGGCAGGGGTTCATCACCCCTCCACTTT. This translates into CASSESGRGSSPLHF.

The chain recombines TRBV4-1 with TRBJ2-1, with a weak D call TRBD2 (6 bases). CDR3 length: 16 amino acids. The V gene's germline CDR1 is MGHRA and CDR2 YSYEKL. V lost 0 bases to trimming and J lost 8 bases, with 17 bases between them. CDR3 residues: CASSQDLRDSQYEQFF. CDR3 DNA: TGCGCCAGCAGCCAAGATTTAAGGGACTCTCAGTATGAGCAGTTCTTC.

The CDR3 bases are TGTGCCAGTAGTACCCACAGGGGAGCAGGAACTAATGAAAAACTGTTTTTT. This gives the protein CASSTHRGAGTNEKLFF. The chain is built from TRBV19 and TRBJ1-4; the match to TRBD1 covers 7 bases. Germline assignment: CDR1 LNHDA and CDR2 SQIVND (reference sequence). This CDR3 has 17 amino acids. V dropped 4 bases and J dropped 1; count of bases not matched to a gene: 9.

The chain joins TRBV18 to TRBJ1-1; D is perhaps TRBD1 (6 bases). CDR1 and CDR2 from the germline V gene are KGHSH and LQKENI. Trimming stripped 1 base from V and 2 bases from J, with 17 bases between. The CDR3 is 17 residues long. The CDR3 region has the DNA TGTGCCAGCTCACCACTAATTCCGGGGGGGCCCAACACTGAAGCTTTCTTT. Translated, it gives CASSPLIPGGPNTEAFF.

This clone was counted a few times. The rearrangement joins TRBV4-3 to TRBJ1-5, with D perhaps TRBD1 (6 bases). The CDR3 loop spans 19 amino acids. Germline loops: CDR1 LGHNA, CDR2 YSLEER. V was shortened by 0 bases and J by 0 bases, with 18 bases between the two germline ends. The CDR3 sequence: CASSQDGQRTDHSNQPQHF. CDR3 bases: TGCGCCAGCAGCCAAGATGGACAGCGAACAGACCATAGCAATCAGCCCCAGCATTTT.

The chain links TRBV10-2 to TRBJ1-3; 9 bases match TRBD1. The CDR3 covers 15 residues. CDR1 and CDR2 (germline): WSHSY, SAAADI. The J segment lost 8 bases and the V segment lost 6 bases, leaving 11 bases of the junction unmatched. CDR3 sequence: CASSLAGTGSDTIYF. In nucleotides, the CDR3 is TGCGCCAGCAGCCTCGCCGGGACAGGGAGCGACACCATATATTTT.

The J gene is TRBJ2-5, the V gene TRBV9, with TRBD1 as a possible D gene (6 bases). The CDR3 has 16 amino acids. V was pared by 4 bases and J by 4 bases, with 20 bases between. Germline V gene data show CDR1 as SGDLS and CDR2 as YYNGEE. CDR3 protein: CASSTGTSPWGETQYF. For the CDR3, the DNA is TGTGCCAGCAGCACCGGGACATCCCCTTGGGGAGAGACCCAGTACTTC.

CDR3 DNA: TGTGCCAGCAGTGGACAGGGGTTAGGGAGAACTGAAGCTTTCTTT. The encoded protein is CASSGQGLGRTEAFF. The chain recombines TRBV6-1 with TRBJ1-1, with 8 bases matching TRBD1. Germline lookup yields CDR1 MNHNS and CDR2 SASEGT. CDR3 length: 15 amino acids. The V segment lost 4 bases and the J segment 5 bases; nucleotides outside the gene matches: 9.

The chain joins TRBV27 to TRBJ2-3; TRBD2 aligns across 7 bases. The CDR3 has 19 amino acids. Germline values: CDR1 MNHEY, CDR2 SMNVEV (reference sequence). J lost 0 bases, V lost 4 bases, and 16 bases had no gene match. In nucleotides, the CDR3 is TGTGCCAGCAGTTCCCTAAGGCTAGCGGAATCCTATAGCACAGATACGCAGTATTTT. It codes for CASSSLRLAESYSTDTQYF.

The chain joins TRBV18 to TRBJ2-2; 10 nucleotides line up with TRBD1. V lost 3 bases and J lost 2; bases outside the gene matches: 3. CDR3 length: 16 amino acids. Germline-derived CDR1 and CDR2 are KGHSH and LQKENI. The CDR3: CASSPRTGGNTGELFF. CDR3 sequence (DNA): TGTGCCAGCTCACCGCGGACAGGGGGTAACACCGGGGAGCTGTTTTTT.

The chain employs TRBV19 and TRBJ1-5; no reliable D call. V dropped 5 bases and J dropped 7 bases, with 9 bases sitting between them. The CDR3 length is 12 residues. Per germline, CDR1 LNHDA and CDR2 SQIVND (reference sequence). The CDR3 loop is CASSPRGQPQHF. CDR3 nucleotide sequence: TGTGCCAGTAGTCCCCGCGGCCAGCCCCAGCATTTT.

This clone was observed once. This chain links TRBV7-3 with TRBJ2-6; no clear D. This CDR3 spans 15 amino acids. CDR1 SGHTA and CDR2 FQGTGA come from the germline V gene. Trimming stripped 1 base from V and 0 bases from J, with 4 bases between. CDR3 loop: CASSLSSSGANVLTF. The CDR3 nucleotides are TGTGCCAGCAGCTTAAGTAGCTCTGGGGCCAACGTCCTGACTTTC.

The chain combines TRBV19 with TRBJ2-5; 10 bases are shared with TRBD2. Unmatched junction bases numbered 4, after V lost 1 base and J lost 5 bases. The CDR3 runs 15 residues. The V gene's germline CDR1 is LNHDA and CDR2 SQIVND (reference sequence). CDR3 in amino acids: CASSIGGTSDETQYF. In DNA form, the CDR3 reads TGTGCCAGTAGTATAGGAGGGACTAGCGATGAGACCCAGTACTTC.

The chain joins TRBV30 to TRBJ1-1; weak D call: TRBD1 (5 bases). V lost 3 bases, J lost 0 bases, and 20 bases lay in between. The CDR3 covers 17 residues. The germline V gene has CDR1 GTSNPN and CDR2 SVGIG (reference sequence). CDR3 in DNA: TGTGCCTGGAGGGGGCCGGGCACCAGCCCCATGAACACTGAAGCTTTCTTT. It yields the protein CAWRGPGTSPMNTEAFF.

This clone has just a few counts. Other nucleotide sequences from this sample produce the same CDR3. This chain connects TRBV18 to TRBJ1-1; TRBD1 is a possible D gene (6 bases). The germline gives CDR1 KGHSH, CDR2 LQKENI. V shed 4 bases and J shed 2 bases, with 11 bases lying between them. CDR3 size: 14 residues. The CDR3 spells CASSQDRTNTEAFF. CDR3 coding DNA: TGTGCCAGCTCACAGGACAGAACCAACACTGAAGCTTTCTTT.

The chain links TRBV9 to TRBJ1-1, with TRBD1 as a possible D gene (5 bases). Looked up from germline, CDR1 is SGDLS and CDR2 is YYNGEE. The germline V and J ends were trimmed by 4 bases and 4 bases, with 17 bases remaining between them. The CDR3 contains 15 residues. CDR3 amino acids: CASSTDGGGVTEAFF. CDR3 DNA sequence: TGTGCCAGCAGCACCGATGGGGGGGGAGTCACTGAAGCTTTCTTT.

V and J are TRBV5-1 and TRBJ2-5; D may be TRBD2 (6 bases). CDR1 is SGHRS, CDR2 YFSETQ, per germline. There are 14 residues in the CDR3. Trimming left V 5 bases short and J 5 bases short, with 16 bases between. This chain's CDR3 is CASRTGAISETQYF. The CDR3 nucleotides read TGCGCCAGCAGGACGGGAGCGATTTCGGAGACCCAGTACTTC.

V and J are TRBV6-4 and TRBJ1-6; 9 nucleotides agree with TRBD1. This CDR3 contains 14 residues. V shed 5 bases, J shed 7 bases, and the junction held 3 bases outside the gene matches. Germline V gives CDR1 MRHNA, CDR2 SNTAGT. The CDR3 sequence is CASSPGQGNSPLHF. CDR3 DNA sequence: TGTGCCAGCAGTCCGGGACAGGGAAATTCACCCCTCCACTTT.

This rearrangement joins TRBV30 to TRBJ2-7; D might be TRBD2 (5 bases). This CDR3 has 16 residues. The V gene's germline CDR1 is GTSNPN and CDR2 SVGIG (reference sequence). The ends were cut back, 1 base at V and 6 bases at J, with 22 bases in the middle. The CDR3 spells CAWSAQKGLRWGEQYF. Here the CDR3 DNA reads TGTGCCTGGAGTGCCCAGAAAGGACTTCGCTGGGGCGAGCAGTACTTC.

J is TRBJ2-1 and V is TRBV5-4; D may be TRBD1 (5 bases). From germline, CDR1 is SGHNT and CDR2 YYREEE (reference sequence). The CDR3 runs 16 residues. V was clipped by 0 bases and J by 0 bases, with 10 bases between them. The CDR3 bases are TGTGCCAGCAGCTTGGGGGGCCCGAGCTCCTACAATGAGCAGTTCTTC. Translation gives CASSLGGPSSYNEQFF.